These 7 T cell receptor beta chains came from one sample sequenced in a study of read filtering for tumor transcriptome and immune sequencing. Molecular barcoded adaptors covering alpha/delta and beta/gamma chains were used on roughly 400 ng RNA. MiXCR, applied by TCRdb to the reads, yields one record per CDR3 protein. This sample yields approximately 140,000 distinct CDR3 sequences, of which less than 15% are seen a single time; under 9% belongs to the top ten. Sequencing used a population of CD138-negative cells sorted from bone marrow. All receptors come from a donor aged 40 or older with multiple myeloma.

This clonotype was observed at least ten times. The chain links TRBV6-1 to TRBJ2-2; TRBD2 aligns across 7 bases. The CDR3 spans 16 residues. Germline loops: CDR1 MNHNS, CDR2 SASEGT. V lost 6 bases to trimming and J lost 1 base; unmatched junction nucleotides: 8. CDR3 protein: CASSLTSRLNTGELFF. The CDR3 DNA sequence: TGTGCCAGCAGCCTGACTAGCCGGCTGAACACCGGGGAGCTGTTTTTT.

By frequency in the sample, this clonotype is medium-sized. CDR3 sequence (DNA): TGTGCCACCAGTGAAAGGCGGGACAATGAGCAGTTCTTC. Amino acid sequence: CATSERRDNEQFF. This chain links TRBV24-1 with TRBJ2-1; D possibly corresponds to TRBD2 (5 bases). Germline V gives CDR1 KGHDR, CDR2 SFDVKD. This CDR3 spans 13 amino acids. V lost 4 bases and J lost 5, with 8 bases in between.

In this sample, this clonotype turned up many times. The J gene is TRBJ2-7, the V gene TRBV20-1; D is uncertain. CDR1 DFQATT and CDR2 SNEGSKA come from the germline V gene (reference sequence). V lost 1 base to trimming and J lost 3 bases, with 4 bases between them. This CDR3 has 11 residues. CDR3 in amino acids: CSARADYEQYF. CDR3 DNA: TGCAGTGCTAGAGCGGACTACGAGCAGTACTTC.

Notes on this clonotype: This clone may be a read error of a much larger clone one base away. The CDR3 carries no conserved terminal phenylalanine or tryptophan, so it likely arises from a read error. The chain uses TRBV29-1 and TRBJ2-7; 7 nucleotides align to TRBD2. Trimming at V came to 4 bases and at J to 7 bases, leaving 10 bases not matched to a gene. The V gene's germline CDR1 is SQVTM and CDR2 ANQGSEA. The CDR3 sequence is 13 residues long. CDR3 sequence reads: CSVALGGRGEQYL. For the CDR3, the DNA is TGCAGCGTTGCCCTTGGCGGGAGAGGGGAGCAGTACCTC.

This clonotype was found many times. In DNA, the CDR3 is TGTGCCAGTAGTAGCTCACCGGGGACTACCACCTACGAGCAGTACTTC. Amino acid sequence: CASSSSPGTTTYEQYF. This sequence joins TRBV19 and TRBJ2-7, with TRBD2 matching over 7 bases. This CDR3 comprises 16 residues. From germline, CDR1 is LNHDA and CDR2 SQIVND (reference sequence). The J segment lost 2 bases and the V segment lost 4 bases, leaving 11 bases of the junction unmatched.

This clonotype was picked up many times. The chain carries TRBV6-5 and TRBJ2-2; weak D call: TRBD2 (5 bases). Trimming shortened V by 1 base and J by 6 bases, and 15 bases separated the two germline ends. CDR1 is MNHEY and CDR2 is SVGAGI in the germline V gene. This CDR3 has 16 residues. The CDR3 DNA reads as TGTGCCAGCAGTTACTATAGCCGCAAGGAGGCCGGGGAGCTGTTTTTT. It specifies CASSYYSRKEAGELFF.

This clonotype was picked up many times. CDR3 DNA: TGCGCCAGCAGCCCCACAGGGGGCTTTCAGCCCCAGCATTTT. Residues: CASSPTGGFQPQHF. This chain connects TRBV4-3 to TRBJ1-5, with 9 bases that match TRBD1. J lost 6 bases, V lost 4 bases, and 4 bases had no gene match. Germline-derived CDR1 and CDR2 are LGHNA and YSLEER. This CDR3 is 14 amino acids long.